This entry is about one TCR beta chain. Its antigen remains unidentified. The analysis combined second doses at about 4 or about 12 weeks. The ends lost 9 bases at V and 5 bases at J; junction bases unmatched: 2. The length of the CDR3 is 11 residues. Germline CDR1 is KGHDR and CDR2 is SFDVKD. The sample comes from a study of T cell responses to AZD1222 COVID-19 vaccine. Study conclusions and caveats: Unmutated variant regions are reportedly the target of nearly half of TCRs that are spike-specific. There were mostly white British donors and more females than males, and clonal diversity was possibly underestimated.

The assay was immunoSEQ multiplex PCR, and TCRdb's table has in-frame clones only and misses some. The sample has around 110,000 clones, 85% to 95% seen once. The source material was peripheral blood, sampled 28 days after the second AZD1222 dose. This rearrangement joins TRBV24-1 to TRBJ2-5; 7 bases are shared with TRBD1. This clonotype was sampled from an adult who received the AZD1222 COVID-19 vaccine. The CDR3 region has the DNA TGTGCCACCGGACAGGAGGAGACCCAGTACTTC. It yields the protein CATGQEETQYF.